This T cell receptor (beta chain) is drawn from a study of blood T cell repertoires in COVID-19. Study information: From the United States, Italy and Spain came samples of acute and convalescent COVID-19. In each case, the material was cDNA or gDNA derived from T cells, B-cell-depleted T cells, or PBMCs.

Profiled with immunoSEQ multiplex PCR; TCRdb holds only in-frame clones, not every one. The table includes roughly 170,000 clones, around 85% detected once. The germline CDR1 and CDR2 sequences are SGHTA and FQGTGA. The CDR3 spans 15 residues. The V gene end was trimmed by 2 bases and the J gene end by 4 bases; junction bases not matched to a gene: 3. The sequence derives from a woman aged 40 to 50 with acute COVID-19. The sequenced material came from PBMCs or T cells enriched from blood (not recorded which). The chain has TRBV7-3 and TRBJ2-1; 9 bases align to TRBD2. The CDR3: CASSLETSGYNEQFF. DNA for the CDR3: TGTGCCAGCAGCTTAGAGACTAGCGGATACAATGAGCAGTTCTTC.